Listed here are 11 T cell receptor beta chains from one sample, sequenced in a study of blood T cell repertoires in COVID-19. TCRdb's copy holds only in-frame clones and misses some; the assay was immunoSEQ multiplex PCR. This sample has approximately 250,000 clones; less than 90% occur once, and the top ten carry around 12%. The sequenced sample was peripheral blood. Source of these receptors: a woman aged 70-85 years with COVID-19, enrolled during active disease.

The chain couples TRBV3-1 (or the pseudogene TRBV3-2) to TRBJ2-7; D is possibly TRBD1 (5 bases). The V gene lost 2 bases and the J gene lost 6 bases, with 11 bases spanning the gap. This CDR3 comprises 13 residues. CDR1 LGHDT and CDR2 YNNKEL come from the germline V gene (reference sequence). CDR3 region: CASSQPVQGEQYF. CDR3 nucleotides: TGTGCCAGCAGCCAACCTGTCCAGGGCGAGCAGTACTTC.

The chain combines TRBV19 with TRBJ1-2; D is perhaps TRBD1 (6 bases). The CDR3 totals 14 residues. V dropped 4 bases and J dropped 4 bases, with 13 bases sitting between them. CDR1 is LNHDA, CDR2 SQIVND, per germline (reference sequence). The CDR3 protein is CASSTLDSIYGYTF. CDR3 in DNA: TGTGCCAGTAGTACCCTGGACAGTATCTATGGCTACACCTTC.

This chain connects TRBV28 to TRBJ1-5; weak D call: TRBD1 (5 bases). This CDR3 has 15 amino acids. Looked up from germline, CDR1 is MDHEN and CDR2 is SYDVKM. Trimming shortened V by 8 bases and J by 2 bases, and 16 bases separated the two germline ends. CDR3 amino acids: CASGLGASGNQPQHF. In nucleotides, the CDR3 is TGTGCCAGCGGGTTAGGGGCTTCGGGCAATCAGCCCCAGCATTTT.

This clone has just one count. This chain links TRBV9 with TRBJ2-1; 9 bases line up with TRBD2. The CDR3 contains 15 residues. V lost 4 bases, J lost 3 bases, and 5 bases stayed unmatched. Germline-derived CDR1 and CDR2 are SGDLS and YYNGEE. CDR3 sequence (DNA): TGTGCCAGCAGCCGGACTAGCGCTGACTACAATGAGCAGTTCTTC. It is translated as CASSRTSADYNEQFF.

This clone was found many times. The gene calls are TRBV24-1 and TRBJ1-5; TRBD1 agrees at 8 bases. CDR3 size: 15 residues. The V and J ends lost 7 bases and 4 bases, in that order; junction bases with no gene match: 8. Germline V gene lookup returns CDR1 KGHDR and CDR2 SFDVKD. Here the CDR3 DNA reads TGTGCCACCAGCCCAACAGGGGGACCAAATCAGCCCCAGCATTTT. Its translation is CATSPTGGPNQPQHF.

The CDR3 loop reads CASSFSTGVRGEQYF. The CDR3 bases are TGTGCCAGCAGTTTTAGCACCGGGGTGCGCGGCGAGCAGTACTTC. This chain uses TRBV6-5 with TRBJ2-7; TRBD2 is a possible D gene (5 bases). V was shortened by 4 bases and J by 6 bases, with 19 bases between the two germline ends. The CDR3 extends over 15 amino acids. Germline V lookup: CDR1 MNHEY, CDR2 SVGAGI.

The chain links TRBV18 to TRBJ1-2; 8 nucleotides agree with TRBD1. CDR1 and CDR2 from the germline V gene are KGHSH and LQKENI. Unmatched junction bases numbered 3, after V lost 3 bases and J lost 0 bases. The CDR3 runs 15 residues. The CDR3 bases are TGTGCCAGCTCACCGGGGACAGGCGCTAACTATGGCTACACCTTC. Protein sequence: CASSPGTGANYGYTF.

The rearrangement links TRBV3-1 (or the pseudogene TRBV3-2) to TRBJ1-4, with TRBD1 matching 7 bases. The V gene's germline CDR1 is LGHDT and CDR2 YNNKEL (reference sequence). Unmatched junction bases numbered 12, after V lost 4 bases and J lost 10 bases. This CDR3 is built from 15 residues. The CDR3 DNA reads TGTGCCAGCAGCCCTACGCCCCAGGGGGGAGGAAAACTGTTTTTT. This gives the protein CASSPTPQGGGKLFF.

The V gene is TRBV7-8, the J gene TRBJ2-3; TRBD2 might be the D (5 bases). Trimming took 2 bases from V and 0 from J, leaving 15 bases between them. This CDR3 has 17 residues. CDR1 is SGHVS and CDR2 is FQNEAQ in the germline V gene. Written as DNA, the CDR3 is TGTGCCAGCAGCTTACCTGGATTTAGCGAGAGCACAGATACGCAGTATTTT. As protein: CASSLPGFSESTDTQYF.

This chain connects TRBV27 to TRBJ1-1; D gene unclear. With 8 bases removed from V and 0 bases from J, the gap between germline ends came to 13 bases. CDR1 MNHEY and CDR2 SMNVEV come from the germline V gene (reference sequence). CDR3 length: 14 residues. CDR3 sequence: CASRSDTMNTEAFF. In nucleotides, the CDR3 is TGTGCCAGCCGGAGTGATACGATGAACACTGAAGCTTTCTTT.

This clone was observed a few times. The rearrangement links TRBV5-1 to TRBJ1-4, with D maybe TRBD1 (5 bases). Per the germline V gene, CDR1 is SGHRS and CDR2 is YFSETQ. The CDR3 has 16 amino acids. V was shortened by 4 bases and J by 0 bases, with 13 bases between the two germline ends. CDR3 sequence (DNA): TGCGCCAGCAGCCCGCGGACAACAACAACTAATGAAAAACTGTTTTTT. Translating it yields CASSPRTTTTNEKLFF.